The 30 T cell receptor beta chains in this list originate from one sample, sequenced in a study of OX40 agonist ivuxolimab in advanced cancers. The library was built by means of the immunoSEQ multiplex PCR assay. The table comes from immuneACCESS by way of TCRdb, which keeps in-frame sequences with V and J called. Part of the clones is missing from these tables; in studies checked, under half for an unresolved V gene and the rest for unknown reasons. The sample data list under 50,000 clones, and around 89% of these were observed just once. The ten biggest clones cover about a third of the sample. Sequenced here: CD4+ or CD8+ T cells sorted from blood, sampled in a trial of the OX40 agonist ivuxolimab. These receptor sequences come from an adult with an advanced solid tumor such as melanoma, head and neck, liver or kidney cancer.

This clone was detected only once. The chain recombines TRBV11-2 with TRBJ2-1; 8 positions match TRBD1. The CDR3 is made up of 16 amino acids. The J segment lost 4 bases and the V segment lost 0 bases, leaving 5 bases of the junction unmatched. Per the germline V gene, CDR1 is SGHAT and CDR2 is FQNNGV. DNA for the CDR3: TGTGCCAGCAGCTTAGATTTCACAGGGGGTTACAATGAGCAGTTCTTC. Residues: CASSLDFTGGYNEQFF.

The gene calls are TRBV2 and TRBJ1-1; 8 bases agree with TRBD1. With V trimmed by 2 bases and J by 4 bases, 9 bases remained unmatched. CDR1 and CDR2 (germline): SNHLY, FYNNEI. The CDR3 length is 16 residues. CDR3 loop: CASSEYLVGQGTEAFF. The CDR3 DNA is TGTGCCAGCAGTGAATATTTAGTAGGACAGGGCACTGAAGCTTTCTTT.

The V and J genes are TRBV6-5 and TRBJ1-2; tentative D call: TRBD1 (6 bases). The V gene lost 6 bases and the J gene lost 4 bases, with 18 bases spanning the gap. Per the germline V gene, CDR1 is MNHEY and CDR2 is SVGAGI. The CDR3 has 15 amino acids. The CDR3 reads CASRNRGGPGYGYTF. In nucleotides, the CDR3 is TGTGCCAGCAGAAACCGCGGGGGGCCGGGCTATGGCTACACCTTC.

In DNA form, the CDR3 reads TGTGCCAGCACCGAACCGGACCTACAGGAGCAGTTCTTC. It specifies CASTEPDLQEQFF. The rearrangement uses TRBV6-6 and TRBJ2-1; no clear D. The CDR3 is made up of 13 amino acids. V lost 7 bases to trimming and J lost 10 bases, with 17 bases between them. Germline CDR1 and CDR2: MNHNY and SVGAGI (reference sequence).

The chain recombines TRBV7-9 with TRBJ2-3, with D maybe TRBD2 (5 bases). The V end was cut by 4 bases, the J end by 0 bases, with 11 bases between. Germline CDR1 and CDR2: SEHNR and FQNEAQ (reference sequence). The CDR3 runs 15 residues. The CDR3 protein is CASSSGRYSTDTQYF. CDR3 DNA sequence: TGTGCCAGCAGCTCGGGAAGATACAGCACAGATACGCAGTATTTT.

The genes are TRBV19 and TRBJ1-4; D unclear. Trimming took off 6 bases at V and 0 bases at J, with 11 bases between the two ends. The CDR3 is 15 residues long. Germline CDR1 LNHDA, CDR2 SQIVND (reference sequence). CDR3 residues: CASSHGETTNEKLFF. Here the CDR3 DNA reads TGTGCCAGTAGCCACGGGGAAACAACTAATGAAAAACTGTTTTTT.

The genes are TRBV5-6 and TRBJ2-2, with 10 bases aligning to TRBD1. CDR3 length equals 16 residues. With V trimmed by 4 bases and J by 3 bases, 6 bases remained unmatched. CDR1 and CDR2 (germline): SGHDT, YYEEEE. For the CDR3, the DNA is TGTGCCAGCAGCCCGCCGGGACAGGGGTACACCGGGGAGCTGTTTTTT. The encoded protein is CASSPPGQGYTGELFF.

The chain carries TRBV12-5 and TRBJ2-1, with 16 bases lining up with TRBD2. Germline trimming cut 6 bases from V and 6 bases from J; bases unmatched to any gene: 8. The CDR3 totals 17 residues. Germline V gives CDR1 LGHNT, CDR2 FRNRAP. CDR3: CASGSGLAGGLVNEQFF. CDR3 sequence (DNA): TGTGCTAGTGGATCGGGACTAGCGGGGGGGCTGGTCAATGAGCAGTTCTTC.

A word on this clone: The identical CDR3 is also encoded by other nucleotide sequences in the sample. The chain uses TRBV6-5 and TRBJ2-7, with TRBD1 matching 11 bases. With V trimmed by 2 bases and J by 4 bases, 1 base remained unmatched. The CDR3 has 14 residues. Germline loops: CDR1 MNHEY, CDR2 SVGAGI. CDR3 DNA: TGTGCCAGCAGTTACGGGACAGGGGGTTACGAGCAGTACTTC. Amino acids: CASSYGTGGYEQYF.

The CDR3 loop reads CASSYTGRGNEQFF. The DNA for the CDR3 is TGTGCCAGCAGTTACACGGGGAGAGGCAATGAGCAGTTCTTC. V and J are TRBV6-5 and TRBJ2-1, with D tentatively TRBD2 (5 bases). V lost 2 bases and J lost 6, with 11 bases in between. This CDR3 region has 14 residues. Germline assignment: CDR1 MNHEY and CDR2 SVGAGI.

This chain joins TRBV5-6 and TRBJ2-7; TRBD1 aligns across 7 bases. V shed 2 bases, J shed 5 bases, and the junction held 1 base outside the gene matches. The CDR3 runs to 12 residues. Germline CDR1 reads SGHDT; CDR2 reads YYEEEE. The CDR3, as DNA: TGTGCCAGCAGCTTTACAGGGGACGAGCAGTACTTC. Amino acid sequence: CASSFTGDEQYF.

V usage is TRBV9 and J usage is TRBJ1-1, with D possibly being TRBD1 (6 bases). The germline gives CDR1 SGDLS, CDR2 YYNGEE. CDR3 length: 14 residues. The V and J ends lost 5 bases and 4 bases respectively, with 15 bases between them. CDR3 DNA: TGTGCCAGCAGAGAGGATCAGGGGTCCACTGAAGCTTTCTTT. It translates to CASREDQGSTEAFF. Looking up the rest from reference TRBV9 and TRBJ1-1 gives the full variable domain: DSGVTQTPKHLITATGQRVTLRCSPRSGDLSVYWYQQSLDQGLQFLIQYYNGEERAKGNILERFSAQQFPDLHSELNLSSLELGDSALYFCASREDQGSTEAFFGQGTRLTVV.

This sequence joins TRBV30 and TRBJ2-3; TRBD2 matches at 8 bases. The CDR3 length is 15 residues. Germline V CDR1 and CDR2: GTSNPN, SVGIG (reference sequence). The V segment lost 0 bases and the J segment 4 bases; nucleotides outside the gene matches: 6. The DNA for the CDR3 is TGTGCCTGGAGTGTAGGAGCGGGAGATGCAGATACGCAGTATTTT. Translated: CAWSVGAGDADTQYF.

In this sample, this clone turned up a few times. The V and J genes are TRBV20-1 and TRBJ1-1, with D perhaps TRBD1 (5 bases). Per germline, CDR1 DFQATT and CDR2 SNEGSKA (reference sequence). The CDR3 consists of 11 residues. V gave up 5 bases and J gave up 5 bases, with 9 bases separating them. Here the CDR3 reads CSALWGTEAFF. The CDR3 DNA reads as TGCAGTGCTCTCTGGGGGACTGAAGCTTTCTTT.

This sequence joins TRBV19 and TRBJ1-5, with TRBD1 matching over 8 bases. This CDR3 is built from 18 residues. Germline CDR1 and CDR2: LNHDA and SQIVND (reference sequence). The ends lost 6 bases at V and 7 bases at J; junction bases unmatched: 20. Here the CDR3 DNA reads TGTGCCAGTAGAGATAATAGTCCCGGGACAGGCCCGGGCCAGCCCCAGCATTTT. It codes for CASRDNSPGTGPGQPQHF.

The rearrangement joins TRBV19 to TRBJ1-1; 8 bases fit TRBD1. V was clipped by 6 bases and J by 5 bases; unmatched bases: 8. Per germline, CDR1 LNHDA and CDR2 SQIVND (reference sequence). The CDR3 contains 14 residues. The CDR3 DNA sequence: TGTGCCAGTAGCTCAGGGGGCATGAGGACTGAAGCTTTCTTT. It yields the protein CASSSGGMRTEAFF.

V is TRBV2 and J is TRBJ1-2; D is undetermined. V lost 5 bases, J lost 0 bases, and 7 bases lay in between. The germline gives CDR1 SNHLY, CDR2 FYNNEI. The CDR3 runs 13 residues. In nucleotides, the CDR3 is TGTGCCAGCAGTCCGCAGTCTAACTATGGCTACACCTTC. Its protein product is CASSPQSNYGYTF.

The chain couples TRBV5-1 to TRBJ2-3; D not resolved. The CDR3 covers 15 residues. Germline lookup yields CDR1 SGHRS and CDR2 YFSETQ. Trimming stripped 2 bases from V and 0 bases from J, with 10 bases between. For the CDR3, the DNA is TGCGCCAGCAGCTTACAAGAGTCTAGCACAGATACGCAGTATTTT. It codes for CASSLQESSTDTQYF.

The chain links TRBV7-9 to TRBJ2-5; D unclear. The germline V gene encodes CDR1 SEHNR and CDR2 FQNEAQ (reference sequence). There are 15 residues in the CDR3. V gave up 5 bases and J gave up 2 bases, with 15 bases separating them. CDR3 region: CASSPPWARQETQYF. DNA for the CDR3: TGTGCCAGCAGCCCTCCATGGGCGAGACAAGAGACCCAGTACTTC.

This clone was seen once. The J gene is TRBJ2-7, the V gene TRBV27, with 11 bases identical to TRBD1. Per the germline V gene, CDR1 is MNHEY and CDR2 is SMNVEV (reference sequence). V lost 5 bases, J lost 6 bases, and 9 bases stayed unmatched. This CDR3 has 15 amino acids. Written as DNA, the CDR3 is TGTGCCAGCAGTCCTGGGACAGGGGGAAATGGCGAGCAGTACTTC. It codes for CASSPGTGGNGEQYF.

The chain is built from TRBV9 and TRBJ2-7; possible D gene TRBD2, 5 bases. The CDR3 sequence is 13 residues long. In germline, CDR1 is SGDLS, CDR2 YYNGEE. V lost 0 bases to trimming and J lost 3 bases, with 7 bases between them. Written as DNA, the CDR3 is TGTGCCAGCAGCGTAGCCGGGAACTACGAGCAGTACTTC. Encoded protein: CASSVAGNYEQYF.

This chain connects TRBV27 to TRBJ2-7; 7 bases line up with TRBD2. With V trimmed by 7 bases and J by 0 bases, 9 bases remained unmatched. CDR1 and CDR2 from the germline V gene are MNHEY and SMNVEV (reference sequence). The CDR3 has 15 amino acids. CDR3 in amino acids: CASTLSAGSSYEQYF. The DNA of the CDR3 is TGTGCCAGCACCCTATCAGCGGGAAGCTCCTACGAGCAGTACTTC.

This chain uses TRBV29-1 with TRBJ1-2; D is uncertain. V was clipped by 7 bases and J by 5 bases, with 14 bases between them. The CDR3 runs to 12 residues. Germline CDR1 is SQVTM and CDR2 is ANQGSEA. CDR3 in amino acids: CSALGGQYGYTF. CDR3 bases: TGCAGCGCCCTGGGTGGGCAGTATGGCTACACCTTC.

The chain couples TRBV6-6 to TRBJ1-1; D not resolved. CDR1 is MNHNY and CDR2 is SVGAGI in the germline V gene (reference sequence). V lost 4 bases and J lost 1, with 10 bases in between. CDR3 length: 14 residues. CDR3 amino acids: CASSWTRENTEAFF. Here the CDR3 DNA reads TGTGCCAGCAGTTGGACGAGGGAGAACACTGAAGCTTTCTTT.

The chain carries TRBV6-5 and TRBJ1-2, with D tentatively TRBD1 (5 bases). The CDR3 covers 14 residues. CDR1 MNHEY and CDR2 SVGAGI come from the germline V gene. Trimming shortened V by 5 bases and J by 6 bases, and 16 bases separated the two germline ends. The CDR3 DNA reads as TGTGCCAGCAGTGACAGATTAGGCATGCATGGCTACACCTTC. Its translation: CASSDRLGMHGYTF.

The chain joins TRBV14 to TRBJ1-2, with D maybe TRBD1 (5 bases). V lost 5 bases and J 4 bases, leaving 17 bases between the germline ends. The CDR3 is 15 residues long. Germline V CDR1 and CDR2: SGHDN, FVKESK. CDR3: CASSSPGRGTYGYTF. Written as DNA, the CDR3 is TGTGCCAGCAGCTCCCCCGGCCGGGGGACCTATGGCTACACCTTC.

The CDR3 reads CASSYISAGELFF. For the CDR3, the DNA is TGTGCCAGCAGTTACATCTCGGCCGGGGAGCTGTTTTTT. The chain uses TRBV27 and TRBJ2-2; no clear D. This CDR3 has 13 residues. Germline V lookup: CDR1 MNHEY, CDR2 SMNVEV (reference sequence). Trimming cost V 4 bases and J 6 bases, with 9 bases left between them.

This rearrangement joins TRBV27 to TRBJ2-7; 10 bases are a match to TRBD2. CDR3 length: 14 residues. V gave up 4 bases and J gave up 2 bases; unmatched junction bases: 2. CDR1 and CDR2 from the germline V gene are MNHEY and SMNVEV (reference sequence). CDR3: CASSSGLAPYEQYF. CDR3 nucleotides: TGTGCCAGCAGTTCGGGACTAGCGCCCTACGAGCAGTACTTC.

The V gene is TRBV2, the J gene TRBJ2-1; the match to TRBD1 covers 7 bases. This CDR3 has 15 residues. Unmatched junction bases numbered 13, after V lost 6 bases and J lost 8 bases. Looked up from germline, CDR1 is SNHLY and CDR2 is FYNNEI. The CDR3 coding sequence is TGTGCCAGCAGGAGACCCGCGACAGGGACGTATGAGCAGTTCTTC. It encodes CASRRPATGTYEQFF.

J is TRBJ2-7 and V is TRBV13; D may be TRBD2 (5 bases). The CDR3 loop spans 14 amino acids. The V end lost 5 bases, the J end lost 0 bases, and 11 bases lay between the germline ends. The germline gives CDR1 PRHDT, CDR2 FYEKMQ (reference sequence). CDR3 bases: TGTGCCAGCAGCGGACCCGGGGTCTCCTACGAGCAGTACTTC. Translating it yields CASSGPGVSYEQYF. Full variable domain (outside the CDR3, taken from reference TRBV13 and TRBJ2-7): AAGVIQSPRHLIKEKRETATLKCYPIPRHDTVYWYQQGPGQDPQFLISFYEKMQSDKGSIPDRFSAQQFSDYHSELNMSSLELGDSALYFCASSGPGVSYEQYFGPGTRLTVT.